This TCR beta chain appears in the sequencing data of a study of T cell repertoires in cytomegalovirus infection. About the study: Public TCR beta signatures were indicative of both CMV infection and a matching HLA type. The study, taken as a whole, reports: Carriage of CMV together with the relevant HLA was identifiable through cumulative public TCR beta family frequency. Dominating the ex vivo response were TCR beta clonotypes that were CMV-specific and HLA-C-restricted.

The CDR3 sequence is 15 residues long. Trimming pared 6 bases from V and 8 bases from J, leaving 21 bases between. A note on this clonotype: Its antigen remains unidentified.

TCRdb re-analysed the reads in MiXCR, keeping a single row per CDR3 protein. The sample includes some 480,000 distinct CDR3 sequences, around 30% of them seen just once. The source is a human donor in good health (CMV status not recorded). Some clones in this sample may be carry-over from other donors' samples. The chain carries TRBV12-3 or TRBV12-4 and TRBJ2-3; D possibly corresponds to TRBD2 (6 bases). The sequencing here drew on cultured PBMCs, taken from culture after CMV antigen stimulation. The CDR3 nucleotides are TGTGCCAGCAGCCCCCGGGACTGGAAGCAAGGTACGCAGTATTTT. Encoded protein: CASSPRDWKQGTQYF.